This T cell receptor beta chain came from a study of regulatory T cells in long-lasting Graves disease. As for this clonotype: The antigen remains unidentified.

V was trimmed by 5 bases and J by 0 bases, leaving 8 bases between them. In germline, CDR1 is ENHRY, CDR2 SYGVKD. There are 14 residues in the CDR3. Whole-study results and caveats: Persistent patients shared more public clonotypes (about 2,700) than new patients (just under 1,000).

The authors built TCR beta libraries using iRepertoire HTBI primers and Arm-PCR of CDR3 regions. MiXCR, run by TCRdb on the multiplex PCR reads, gives a single entry per CDR3 protein. Of roughly 420,000 distinct CDR3 sequences detected, about 15% appear once; the ten largest clones hold roughly a sixth. As for time point: newly diagnosed GD, antithyroid drugs for less than 3 months. Extracted PBMC RNA gave rise to the TCR library. The same sample was also studied in work on T cells in Graves' hyperthyroidism and ophthalmopathy.

V is TRBV10-3 and J is TRBJ2-1, with no clear D. The sample consisted of peripheral blood mononuclear cells (PBMCs), taken at new diagnosis, from a patient treated with antithyroid drugs. The receptor was derived from a woman in her forties or fifties with Graves disease. The CDR3 sequence is CAISSLSSYNEQFF. In nucleotides, the CDR3 is TGTGCCATCAGTAGCTTGAGCTCCTACAATGAGCAGTTCTTC.